The 8 T cell receptor beta chains presented below share a single source sample, sequenced in a study of blood T cell repertoires in COVID-19. Clones were read by immunoSEQ multiplex PCR, and TCRdb kept only the in-frame ones, dropping some. The sample lists about 48,000 clones; approximately 86% were seen once. Material: peripheral blood. The receptor set was obtained from an elderly woman with acute or convalescent COVID-19.

V gene TRBV7-2 combines with J gene TRBJ1-1; tentative D call: TRBD1 (6 bases). Germline lookup yields CDR1 SGHTA and CDR2 FQGNSA. This CDR3 is 14 amino acids long. V lost 1 base and J 4 bases, leaving 10 bases between the germline ends. DNA for the CDR3: TGTGCCAGCAGCTTAGACAGGGTGGGCACTGAAGCTTTCTTT. It codes for CASSLDRVGTEAFF. The full variable domain, completed using reference TRBV7-2 and TRBJ1-1, is GAGVSQSPSNKVTEKGKDVELRCDPISGHTALYWYRQSLGQGLEFLIYFQGNSAPDKSGLPSDRFSAERTGGSVSTLTIQRTQQEDSAVYLCASSLDRVGTEAFFGQGTRLTVV.

This clone has a single count. The chain carries TRBV6-5 and TRBJ2-3; 11 bases align to TRBD2. V shed 5 bases, J shed 6 bases, and the junction held 4 bases outside the gene matches. CDR3 length: 14 residues. CDR1 is MNHEY and CDR2 is SVGAGI in the germline V gene. CDR3 loop: CASSPTSGADTQYF. For the CDR3, the DNA is TGTGCCAGCAGTCCGACTAGCGGGGCCGATACGCAGTATTTT.

The V gene is TRBV5-1, the J gene TRBJ2-1; 9 bases line up with TRBD1. This CDR3 is 13 amino acids long. V was pared by 4 bases and J by 9 bases, with 5 bases of the junction left unmatched. Germline values: CDR1 SGHRS, CDR2 YFSETQ. CDR3 bases: TGCGCCAGCAGCGGGACAGGGTATATTGAGCAGTTCTTC. Protein sequence: CASSGTGYIEQFF.

This clone was detected a few times. The V call is TRBV19, the J call TRBJ1-5; 7 nucleotides line up with TRBD1. The germline V gene has CDR1 LNHDA and CDR2 SQIVND (reference sequence). The CDR3 runs 14 residues. Trimming took 4 bases from V and 2 from J; bases not matched to a gene: 2. Here the CDR3 reads CASSNDRGNQPQHF. CDR3 sequence (DNA): TGTGCCAGTAGTAACGACAGGGGCAATCAGCCCCAGCATTTT.

The J gene is TRBJ2-5, the V gene TRBV5-4, with 8 bases lining up with TRBD2. There are 15 residues in the CDR3. J lost 0 bases, V lost 3 bases, and 4 bases had no gene match. Germline CDR1 is SGHNT and CDR2 is YYREEE (reference sequence). The CDR3 DNA follows: TGTGCCAGCAGCTCCGGGGGGGTGTACCAAGAGACCCAGTACTTC. Protein: CASSSGGVYQETQYF.

This clone was counted once. At one boundary the junction diverges from the germline segment, which might be a read error. This chain links TRBV6-6 with TRBJ2-1; 7 bases agree with TRBD1. The CDR3 totals 11 residues. CDR1 is MNHNY and CDR2 is SVGAGI in the germline V gene (reference sequence). The CDR3 reads CASSPDRWILF. The CDR3 DNA follows: TGTGCCAGCAGTCCGGACAGGTGGATTCTCTTC.

This chain joins TRBV29-1 and TRBJ2-5; 15 nucleotides agree with TRBD2. The J segment lost 5 bases and the V segment lost 7 bases, leaving 5 bases of the junction unmatched. This CDR3 spans 14 amino acids. From germline, CDR1 is SQVTM and CDR2 ANQGSEA. Here the CDR3 reads CSGTSGGARETQYF. The CDR3 DNA follows: TGCAGCGGGACTAGCGGGGGGGCCCGTGAGACCCAGTACTTC.

The chain employs TRBV5-8 and TRBJ2-5; 10 bases align to TRBD2. Germline V gene lookup returns CDR1 SGHTS and CDR2 YDEGEE. The ends lost 4 bases at V and 2 bases at J; junction bases unmatched: 8. This CDR3 is built from 16 residues. In DNA, the CDR3 is TGTGCCAGCAGCCAGGGCCAAGCGGGGGGGCAAGAGACCCAGTACTTC. Amino acids: CASSQGQAGGQETQYF.